The 19 T cell receptor beta chains below come from one sample, sequenced in a study of neoadjuvant anti-PD-1 for oral cavity cancer. Assay used: immunoSEQ multiplex PCR; TCRdb lists only in-frame clones, some missing. The sample has roughly 13,000 clones, 70% seen once; the top ten hold approximately 2%. Specimen: PBMCs, collected before nivolumab (anti-PD-1) treatment. All receptors come from a person aged 35-79 years with oral cavity squamous cell carcinoma.

V is TRBV30 and J is TRBJ1-2; 8 nucleotides agree with TRBD1. V shed 8 bases and J 3 bases; nucleotides not matched to a gene: 11. CDR1 and CDR2 (germline): GTSNPN, SVGIG (reference sequence). There are 14 residues in the CDR3. The chain's CDR3 is CASETRGRDYGYTF. The DNA of the CDR3 is TGTGCCAGTGAAACCAGGGGGCGTGACTATGGCTACACCTTC.

The V and J genes are TRBV6-1 and TRBJ1-6, with a weak D call TRBD1 (5 bases). Trimming pared 5 bases from V and 14 bases from J, leaving 10 bases between. The germline CDR1 and CDR2 sequences are MNHNS and SASEGT. The CDR3 covers 11 residues. CDR3 region: CASSLAGALHF. The CDR3 DNA reads TGTGCCAGCAGTTTAGCGGGGGCCCTCCACTTT.

The J gene is TRBJ2-1, the V gene TRBV11-2; D might be TRBD1 (6 bases). The germline CDR1 and CDR2 sequences are SGHAT and FQNNGV. V lost 1 base and J 8 bases, leaving 12 bases between the germline ends. The CDR3 has 14 residues. The CDR3 nucleotides are TGTGCCAGCAGCTTAGTGAGGGACAACCATGAGCAGTTCTTC. Translating it yields CASSLVRDNHEQFF.

The V gene is TRBV7-2, the J gene TRBJ2-5; a possible D gene is TRBD1 (6 bases). CDR3 length: 14 amino acids. Germline CDR1 and CDR2: SGHTA and FQGNSA. V lost 4 bases and J lost 6, with 15 bases in between. CDR3 region: CASSSDSLEKTQYF. The CDR3 DNA is TGTGCCAGCAGCTCGGACAGTTTAGAAAAGACCCAGTACTTC.

This chain links TRBV4-1 with TRBJ2-2; D gene ambiguous. The CDR3 runs to 15 residues. Germline CDR1 and CDR2: MGHRA and YSYEKL. Between the trimmed V and J ends, which lost 1 base and 8 bases, there was a span of 14 bases. The chain's CDR3 is CASSQGALLPGELFF. The CDR3 region has the DNA TGCGCCAGCAGCCAAGGGGCGCTTCTTCCGGGGGAGCTGTTTTTT.

Only one count was recorded for this clone. This chain connects TRBV5-1 to TRBJ2-5, with 9 bases identical to TRBD1. The CDR3 spans 13 residues. Germline V gene lookup returns CDR1 SGHRS and CDR2 YFSETQ. V lost 4 bases and J lost 4; bases outside the gene matches: 2. CDR3 amino acids: CASSRGQGETQYF. CDR3 DNA sequence: TGCGCCAGCAGCAGGGGACAGGGAGAGACCCAGTACTTC.

V gene TRBV9 combines with J gene TRBJ1-6; 10 bases are a match to TRBD1. Per germline, CDR1 SGDLS and CDR2 YYNGEE. The V and J ends lost 3 bases and 7 bases, in that order; junction bases with no gene match: 4. The CDR3 totals 15 residues. CDR3 sequence (DNA): TGTGCCAGCAGCGCCGGGACAGGGGCCAATTCACCCCTCCACTTT. Translation gives CASSAGTGANSPLHF.

The V gene is TRBV6-6, the J gene TRBJ1-1; D remains unclear. Germline V gene data show CDR1 as MNHNY and CDR2 as SVGAGI (reference sequence). This CDR3 is 15 amino acids long. With 6 bases removed from V and 4 bases from J, the gap between germline ends came to 18 bases. For the CDR3, the DNA is TGTGCCAGCAGCGATTTAGGGAGGCGTGTCACTGAAGCTTTCTTT. Translation gives CASSDLGRRVTEAFF.

This rearrangement joins TRBV25-1 to TRBJ1-5; unclear D gene. The CDR3 consists of 15 residues. V was shortened by 3 bases and J by 9 bases, with 18 bases between the two germline ends. The germline CDR1 and CDR2 sequences are MGHDK and SYGVNS. The CDR3 DNA is TGTGCCAGCAGTGACCGACCCCTTCCCCACCTGCCCCAGCATTTT. Translated, it gives CASSDRPLPHLPQHF. Full variable domain (missing parts from reference TRBV25-1 and TRBJ1-5): EADIYQTPRYLVIGTGKKITLECSQTMGHDKMYWYQQDPGMELHLIHYSYGVNSTEKGDLSSESTVSRIRTEHFPLTLESARPSHTSQYLCASSDRPLPHLPQHFGDGTRLSIL.

The J gene is TRBJ2-4, the V gene TRBV28; weak D call: TRBD2 (5 bases). Germline CDR1 is MDHEN and CDR2 is SYDVKM. This CDR3 has 16 residues. With 3 bases removed from V and 0 bases from J, the gap between germline ends came to 12 bases. Written as DNA, the CDR3 is TGTGCCAGCAGTTTCGGGCAACTAGTAGCCAAAAACATTCAGTACTTC. Amino acids: CASSFGQLVAKNIQYF.

V gene TRBV6-5 combines with J gene TRBJ1-3, with D possibly TRBD1 on 5 matching bases. V dropped 0 bases and J dropped 0 bases, with 9 bases sitting between them. From germline, CDR1 is MNHEY and CDR2 SVGAGI. The CDR3 is made up of 16 amino acids. CDR3 loop: CASSYSGAHSGNTIYF. CDR3 bases: TGTGCCAGCAGTTACTCTGGGGCTCACTCTGGAAACACCATATATTTT.

The chain recombines TRBV19 with TRBJ1-5; 7 bases fit TRBD1. CDR3 length: 16 residues. The V segment lost 7 bases and the J segment 0 bases; nucleotides outside the gene matches: 9. Germline CDR1 and CDR2: LNHDA and SQIVND (reference sequence). As DNA, the CDR3 is TGTGCCAGTAACCCCAGGGGGGATTATAGCAATCAGCCCCAGCATTTT. It is translated as CASNPRGDYSNQPQHF.

The chain joins TRBV4-1 to TRBJ2-6; the D gene is possibly TRBD2 (5 bases). Germline CDR1 and CDR2: MGHRA and YSYEKL. Trimming took 4 bases from V and 0 from J, leaving 13 bases between them. The CDR3 runs 17 residues. The CDR3 sequence is CASSLGEGFSGANVLTF. Here the CDR3 DNA reads TGCGCCAGCAGCCTGGGAGAAGGATTCTCTGGGGCCAACGTCCTGACTTTC.

This chain uses TRBV27 with TRBJ2-7; 10 bases map to TRBD2. The CDR3 runs 14 residues. The germline gives CDR1 MNHEY, CDR2 SMNVEV (reference sequence). Trimming at V came to 5 bases and at J to 3 bases, leaving 4 bases not matched to a gene. The CDR3 protein is CASSPSSGSYEQYF. Written as DNA, the CDR3 is TGTGCCAGCAGTCCTTCTAGCGGGAGCTACGAGCAGTACTTC.

The rearrangement links TRBV30 to TRBJ2-2, with D perhaps assigned TRBD1 or TRBD2 (6 bases each). Germline CDR1 reads GTSNPN; CDR2 reads SVGIG (reference sequence). With 3 bases removed from V and 6 bases from J, the gap between germline ends came to 14 bases. The CDR3 is made up of 14 amino acids. CDR3 residues: CAWRYYREAGELFF. The DNA of the CDR3 is TGTGCCTGGAGATATTACAGGGAGGCCGGGGAGCTGTTTTTT.

This clone was seen just once. V and J are TRBV19 and TRBJ2-1, with 9 bases identical to TRBD2. With 1 base clipped from V and 8 bases from J, the junction kept 6 bases outside the gene matches. The CDR3 sequence is 15 residues long. Germline V gives CDR1 LNHDA, CDR2 SQIVND (reference sequence). The CDR3 is CASSIGGRAFYEQFF. CDR3 in DNA: TGTGCCAGTAGTATAGGCGGGAGGGCCTTCTATGAGCAGTTCTTC.

CDR3 sequence: CASMAGISYNSPLHF. The CDR3 bases are TGTGCCAGCATGGCAGGGATCTCCTATAATTCACCCCTCCACTTT. The V gene is TRBV9, the J gene TRBJ1-6, with a tentative D call TRBD1 (5 bases). Germline-derived CDR1 and CDR2 are SGDLS and YYNGEE. CDR3 length equals 15 residues. The V and J ends lost 6 bases and 0 bases respectively, with 10 bases between them.

The chain has TRBV7-9 and TRBJ2-1; possible D gene TRBD2, 5 bases. The CDR3 is made up of 13 amino acids. Deletions cut 11 bases from V and 10 bases from J, with 21 bases between. Germline assignment: CDR1 SEHNR and CDR2 FQNEAQ (reference sequence). CDR3 loop: CASVRTGFNEQFF. Here the CDR3 DNA reads TGTGCCTCTGTTAGGACTGGGTTCAACGAGCAGTTCTTC.

The CDR3 is CASSSSRDLAYEQYF. CDR3 bases: TGTGCCAGCAGCTCCTCCCGGGACTTAGCCTACGAGCAGTACTTC. The rearrangement uses TRBV7-9 and TRBJ2-7; perhaps TRBD2 as D (6 bases). This CDR3 has 15 residues. V lost 4 bases and J lost 2, with 15 bases in between. Germline assignment: CDR1 SEHNR and CDR2 FQNEAQ (reference sequence).